The clone carrying this T cell receptor beta chain was picked up a small number of times. Its antigen is still unknown. The sample originates from a study of blood T cells in healthy people across ages. The V and J ends lost 6 bases and 4 bases respectively, with 17 bases between them. Per the germline V gene, CDR1 is SGHTA and CDR2 is FQGNSA. The CDR3 totals 15 residues. Study results and limitations: More naive CD4+ cells and higher diversity were found in long-lived than in aged donors.

A sample-barcoded 5' primer and a J-beta primer mix were used in a second PCR of roughly 7 to 11 cycles. TCRdb called the 5' RACE reads again in MiXCR, with one record for every CDR3 protein. The repertoire consists of fewer than 1,000,000 distinct CDR3 sequences, with about 42% occurring once and the leading ten covering around a sixth. This TCR derives from a man aged 80 or over in good health. Sequencing was performed on blood. The J gene is TRBJ2-3, the V gene TRBV7-2, with D possibly called TRBD1 or TRBD2 (7 bases each). CDR3: CASRVGGGSADTQYF. CDR3 coding DNA: TGTGCCAGCAGAGTAGGGGGCGGGAGCGCAGATACGCAGTATTTT.